One T cell receptor (beta chain) is described in this entry. Distinct nucleotide sequences in the sample also encode this CDR3. Authors' data handling: It was from reference gene primer amplification that nucleated cell counts were estimated. The assay was immunoSEQ multiplex PCR, and TCRdb's table has in-frame clones only and misses some. The DNA was the basis for D and trimming; V, J and clone size are from that table. Of 200,000 to 300,000 clones listed, nearly 85% are singletons. The data belong to a study of blood T cell repertoires in COVID-19. About the research overall: Samples came from the United States, Italy and Spain, spanning acute and convalescent COVID-19. PBMCs, B-cell-depleted T cells, or T cells provided the cDNA or gDNA that made up the material.

The germline V and J ends were trimmed by 6 bases and 4 bases, with 10 bases remaining between them. Germline CDR1 and CDR2: SGHAT and FQNNGV. This CDR3 region has 13 residues. The genes are TRBV11-2 and TRBJ2-1; possibly TRBD1 for D (6 bases). The TCR sequence derives from a human donor in a cohort sampled during active COVID-19. Sequenced: peripheral blood. CDR3 in DNA: TGTGCCAGCAGTCTTACAGGGTACAATGAGCAGTTCTTC. This codes for CASSLTGYNEQFF.